The rows below give T cell receptor beta chains drawn from one sample of a study of beta chain features in type 1 diabetes. Using immunoSEQ multiplex PCR, the repertoire was profiled, and TCRdb retains in-frame clones only, with some absent. Of 250,000 to 350,000 clones in the sample, approximately 10% were seen once. The sequenced material came from naive CD4+ T cells from blood. These receptors originate from a woman in her twenties or thirties in good health. Each CDR3 is given with its conserved first and last residue. A D gene is named only where the DNA matches it firmly. Expanded clones get a size class; other rows say once, few or many, or leave the size out.

NA	TRBD1	TRBV19	TRBJ2-7	TGTGCCACTTCGCCGGACAGGGAACCCTTCTACGAGCAGTACTTC	CATSPDREPFYEQYF
few	TRBD1	TRBV11-2	TRBJ2-1	TGTGCCAGCAGCTTATCGGGACAGGGCTACAATGAGCAGTTCTTC	CASSLSGQGYNEQFF
few	TRBD1	TRBV9	TRBJ1-1	TGTGCCAGCAGCGTCGGGACAGCCCCTGAAGCTTTCTTT	CASSVGTAPEAFF
NA	TRBD1	TRBV7-2	TRBJ1-2	TGTGCCAGCAGCGTGCCCTCGACAGGGTCAAGGTGGGGCTACACCTTC	CASSVPSTGSRWGYTF
few	TRBD1	TRBV30	TRBJ2-5	TGTGCCTGGAGTTCAGGGGGCGGAGGAGAGACCCAGTACTTC	CAWSSGGGGETQYF
NA	TRBD1	TRBV19	TRBJ2-2	TGTGCCAGTAGTATACTGTGGGCAGGGGGCGACGGGGAGCTGTTTTTT	CASSILWAGGDGELFF
NA	TRBD2	TRBV6-4	TRBJ2-1	TGTGCCAGCAGTGACTCGGCGGGACTAGGGGACAATGAGCAGTTCTTC	CASSDSAGLGDNEQFF
few	TRBD2	TRBV5-6	TRBJ2-7	TGTGCCAGCAGGGAAGCGGGAGGAACTCGGGAGCAGTACTTC	CASREAGGTREQYF
few	NA	TRBV9	TRBJ2-1	TGTGCCAGCAGCGTAGGCCCCGGGACTTACAATGAGCAGTTCTTC	CASSVGPGTYNEQFF
few	TRBD2	TRBV7-3	TRBJ2-1	TGTGCCAGCAGCTTAAGACTAGCGGGAGTTAGTAGTGAGCAGTTCTTC	CASSLRLAGVSSEQFF
NA	TRBD2	TRBV5-1	TRBJ2-1	TGCGCCAGCAGCTCCGGGACTAGCGGCTACAATGAGCAGTTCTTC	CASSSGTSGYNEQFF
NA	TRBD1	TRBV7-2	TRBJ2-7	TGTGCCAGCAGCTTATGGGGACAGCCCTACGAGCAGTACTTC	CASSLWGQPYEQYF
NA	TRBD2	TRBV27	TRBJ2-1	TGTGCCAGCAGTTTAATGTCTAGCGGGAGGGAATCTTTTGAGCAGTTCTTC	CASSLMSSGRESFEQFF
few	TRBD2	TRBV5-1	TRBJ2-1	TGCGCCAGCAGCTGGGCTCGCGGGAGATCGAATGAGCAGTTCTTC	CASSWARGRSNEQFF
NA	NA	TRBV29-1	TRBJ2-1	TGCAGCGTTGTCCCTCTAGATCCCTACAATGAGCAGTTCTTC	CSVVPLDPYNEQFF
few	NA	TRBV28	TRBJ2-5	TGTGCCAGCAGTTTTGGTCCGGACCAAGAGACCCAGTACTTC	CASSFGPDQETQYF
NA	NA	TRBV15	TRBJ2-1	TGTGCCACCAGCAGAGATTCCCCCCCAGTAAATGAGCAGTTCTTC	CATSRDSPPVNEQFF
few	NA	TRBV7-2	TRBJ2-1	TGTGCCAGCAGCCATGGGCCCGAGCAGTTCTTC	CASSHGPEQFF
NA	NA	TRBV7-9	TRBJ2-3	TGTGCCAGCAGCGCCCGGGAGGGGGCTAGCACAGATACGCAGTATTTT	CASSAREGASTDTQYF
NA	NA	TRBV11-2	TRBJ1-5	TGTGCCAGCAGCTTAGTCAAAACAGGGCCGAAGAGGAGCAATCAGCCCCAGCATTTT	CASSLVKTGPKRSNQPQHF
few	NA	TRBV7-2	TRBJ1-1	TGTGCCAGCAGCTACGCCGGAGGCATGAACACTGAAGCTTTCTTT	CASSYAGGMNTEAFF
few	TRBD2	TRBV7-2	TRBJ2-1	TGTGCCAGCAGGACCGGGACTAGCGGGAGTAATGAGCAGTTCTTC	CASRTGTSGSNEQFF
NA	NA	TRBV30	TRBJ1-1	TGTGCCTGGAGTGTTGGGGCCCAGCTGAACACTGAAGCTTTCTTT	CAWSVGAQLNTEAFF
NA	NA	TRBV7-6	TRBJ2-7	TGTGCCAGCAGCTTAGGAGACACTTCATACGAGCAGTACTTC	CASSLGDTSYEQYF
NA	TRBD2	TRBV28	TRBJ2-5	TGTGCCAGCAGCATAGCGGGAGGAGAGACCCAGTACTTC	CASSIAGGETQYF
few	TRBD2	TRBV9	TRBJ2-5	TGTGCCAGCAGCGTAGGGTTAGCGGGTTCGGAGACCCAGTACTTC	CASSVGLAGSETQYF
few	TRBD2	TRBV18	TRBJ2-1	TGTGCCAGCTCACCCAGAGCGGGAGAGCAGTTCTTC	CASSPRAGEQFF
few	NA	TRBV4-1	TRBJ2-7	TGCGCCAGCAGCCGCCCAGAGGATGCCTCCTACGAGCAGTACTTC	CASSRPEDASYEQYF
NA	NA	TRBV11-3	TRBJ2-7	TGTGCCAGCAGCTTGGGAGGAAACTACGAGCAGTACTTC	CASSLGGNYEQYF
NA	NA	TRBV25-1	TRBJ1-5	TGTGCCAGCAGTGAGGGCCAAATCAATCAGCCCCAGCATTTT	CASSEGQINQPQHF
few	TRBD2	TRBV29-1	TRBJ2-1	TGCAGCGTTGATTGGGGGGGCAATGAGCAGTTCTTC	CSVDWGGNEQFF
few	TRBD2	TRBV19	TRBJ2-1	TGTGCCAGTGCCACCGGGACTAGTCTCAATGAGCAGTTCTTC	CASATGTSLNEQFF
few	TRBD1	TRBV7-9	TRBJ2-1	TGTGCCAGCAGCTTAGGTGCAGGGGGCTACAATGAGCAGTTCTTC	CASSLGAGGYNEQFF
NA	TRBD1	TRBV18	TRBJ1-4	TGTGCCAGCTCACCAAAAGGGGGCTCTAATGAAAAACTGTTTTTT	CASSPKGGSNEKLFF
NA	TRBD1	TRBV16	TRBJ2-7	TGTGCCAGCAGCCAATACAGGGGGACGCCCTCCTACGAGCAGTACTTC	CASSQYRGTPSYEQYF
NA	NA	TRBV18	TRBJ2-1	TGTGCCAGCTCCCCCCGCGACAGTCCCAATGAGCAGTTCTTC	CASSPRDSPNEQFF
few	TRBD2	TRBV9	TRBJ2-1	TGTGCCAGCAGCGCTAGCGGGAGCTCCTACAATGAGCAGTTCTTC	CASSASGSSYNEQFF
few	TRBD2	TRBV25-1	TRBJ2-4	TGTGCCAGCAGTGACCGATGTAGCGGGAGGGCCAAAAACATTCAGTACTTC	CASSDRCSGRAKNIQYF
NA	NA	TRBV19	TRBJ2-7	TGTGCCAGTAGTATAGCGGGAGAGGGCTACGAGCAGTACTTC	CASSIAGEGYEQYF
NA	NA	TRBV18	TRBJ2-5	TGTGCCAGCTCACGCGGACACGGAGGGGAGGAGACCCAGTACTTC	CASSRGHGGEETQYF
few	TRBD2	TRBV9	TRBJ2-7	TGTGCCAGCAGCGCCGGGGCGGGAGAGCACGAGCAGTACTTC	CASSAGAGEHEQYF
NA	TRBD2	TRBV10-3	TRBJ2-1	TGTGCCATCGGGGCCCTTAGCGGGAGTTCCTACAATGAGCAGTTCTTC	CAIGALSGSSYNEQFF
NA	TRBD2	TRBV15	TRBJ2-1	TGTGCCACCAGCAGAGATCAGTCGGGAGGGGCTCGGGAGCAGTTCTTC	CATSRDQSGGAREQFF
NA	NA	TRBV7-6	TRBJ2-1	TGTGCCAGCAAGCGGACGGCGGGAACCAACAATGAGCAGTTCTTC	CASKRTAGTNNEQFF
few	NA	TRBV21-1	TRBJ2-1	TGTGCCAGCAGCAAAGTAGGACGGAGGAGGCCGGGAAAGGGGGTCTACAATGAGCAGTTCTTC	CASSKVGRRRPGKGVYNEQFF
NA	NA	TRBV5-6	TRBJ2-7	TGTGCCAGCAGCTTGTCAGTCTACGAGCAGTACTTC	CASSLSVYEQYF
few	NA	TRBV5-6	TRBJ2-5	TGTGCCAGCAGCTCTCCCGGGTTTTCAGAGACCCAGTACTTC	CASSSPGFSETQYF
NA	NA	TRBV14	TRBJ2-2	TGTGCCAGCAGCCAAGTTAGAACCGGGGAGCTGTTTTTT	CASSQVRTGELFF
NA	NA	TRBV18	TRBJ2-5	TGTGCCAGCTCACACGCGGGACAGTTCCAAGAGACCCAGTACTTC	CASSHAGQFQETQYF
NA	NA	TRBV7-9	TRBJ2-7	TGTGCCAGCAGCTTCTTGACAGCTACCTACGAGCAGTACTTC	CASSFLTATYEQYF
few	NA	TRBV7-2	TRBJ2-7	TGTGCCAGCAGCTTAAGCGGCGGAGGGTCGTACGAGCAGTACTTC	CASSLSGGGSYEQYF
few	NA	TRBV7-3	TRBJ2-2	TGTGCCAGCAGCTTAGGAGTGAACACCGGGGAGCTGTTTTTT	CASSLGVNTGELFF
NA	NA	TRBV28	TRBJ2-5	TGTGCCAGCAGTTTAAGCTCCGGGTCCCAAGAGACCCAGTACTTC	CASSLSSGSQETQYF
few	NA	TRBV2	TRBJ2-1	TGTGCCAGCAAAAGCCGGGTTGTGAATGAGCAGTTCTTC	CASKSRVVNEQFF
few	TRBD2	TRBV7-2	TRBJ2-5	TGTGCCAGCAGCACCCAGACTAGCGGGACATTCGGGAAGACCCAGTACTTC	CASSTQTSGTFGKTQYF
NA	TRBD2	TRBV4-3	TRBJ2-7	TGCGCCAGCAGACCCGTAGCGGGAGGGAGCTCCTACGAGCAGTACTTC	CASRPVAGGSSYEQYF
few	NA	TRBV2	TRBJ1-1	TGTGCCAGCAGTGGGCTGGGGGGAGGAAACACTGAAGCTTTCTTT	CASSGLGGGNTEAFF
NA	NA	TRBV27	TRBJ2-6	TGTGCCAGCAGCCTCTCTGGGGCCAACGTCCTGACTTTC	CASSLSGANVLTF
NA	NA	TRBV28	TRBJ1-1	TGTGCCAGCAGTCTACAGGGTCTATGGACTGAAGCTTTCTTT	CASSLQGLWTEAFF